This T cell receptor beta chain was sequenced in a study of blood T cell repertoires in COVID-19. Assay used: immunoSEQ multiplex PCR; TCRdb lists only in-frame clones, some missing. The sample comprises over 200,000 clones, roughly nine tenths of which are singletons, and about 3.1% rests with the top ten. V lost 4 bases and J lost 1; bases outside the gene matches: 5. Germline CDR1 reads SGHRS; CDR2 reads YFSETQ. The CDR3 extends over 15 amino acids. This TCR was recovered from a woman in her forties or fifties in a cohort exposed to, infected with or recovered from COVID-19 (not recorded which). The genes are TRBV5-1 and TRBJ1-1, with TRBD1 identical over 9 bases. Sequences were obtained from PBMCs or T cells enriched from blood (not recorded which). This CDR3 is CASSQGTGSNTEAFF. CDR3 sequence (DNA): TGCGCCAGCAGCCAGGGGACAGGGTCGAACACTGAAGCTTTCTTT.